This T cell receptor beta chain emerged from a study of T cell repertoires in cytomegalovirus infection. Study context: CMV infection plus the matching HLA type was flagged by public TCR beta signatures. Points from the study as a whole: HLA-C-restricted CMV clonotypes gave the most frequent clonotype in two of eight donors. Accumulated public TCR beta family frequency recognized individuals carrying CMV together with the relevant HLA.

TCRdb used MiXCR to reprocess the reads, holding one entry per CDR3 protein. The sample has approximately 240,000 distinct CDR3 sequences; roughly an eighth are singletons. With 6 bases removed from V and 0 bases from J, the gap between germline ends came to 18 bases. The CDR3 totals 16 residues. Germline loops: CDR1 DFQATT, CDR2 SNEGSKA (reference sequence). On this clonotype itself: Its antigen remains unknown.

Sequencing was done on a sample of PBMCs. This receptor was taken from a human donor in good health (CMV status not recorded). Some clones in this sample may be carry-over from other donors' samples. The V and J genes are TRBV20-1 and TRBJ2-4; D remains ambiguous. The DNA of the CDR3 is TGCAGTGCCGTTGTGATGGGTCTAGTAGCCAAAAACATTCAGTACTTC. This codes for CSAVVMGLVAKNIQYF.